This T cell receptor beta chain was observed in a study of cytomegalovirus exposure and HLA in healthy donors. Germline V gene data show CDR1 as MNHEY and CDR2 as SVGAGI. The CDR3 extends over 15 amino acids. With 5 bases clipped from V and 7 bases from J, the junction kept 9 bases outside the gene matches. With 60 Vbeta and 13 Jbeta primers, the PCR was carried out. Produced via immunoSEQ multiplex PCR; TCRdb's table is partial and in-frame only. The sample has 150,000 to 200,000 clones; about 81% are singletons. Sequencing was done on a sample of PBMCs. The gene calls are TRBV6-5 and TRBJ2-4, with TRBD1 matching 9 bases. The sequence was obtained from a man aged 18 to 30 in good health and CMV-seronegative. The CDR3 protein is CASSGGDRAGNIQYF. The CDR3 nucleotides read TGTGCCAGCAGTGGAGGGGACAGGGCAGGGAACATTCAGTACTTC.